One and the same sample provided the 14 T cell receptor beta chains below, sequenced in a study of spatial heterogeneity in lung cancer. TCRdb analysed the 5' RACE reads with MiXCR anew, one entry per CDR3 protein. The sample includes under 15,000 distinct CDR3 sequences, under 5% of them seen just once. Time point here: sample taken at primary tumor resection. Frozen PBMC, nontumor lung or tumor provided whole RNA, which was sequenced unsorted. Sequenced material: PBMCs, taken at surgery. These TCRs come from a male donor with early-stage non-small cell lung cancer.

This clonotype was detected ten times or more. Found in a library prepared for alpha chains, this beta chain is an off-target read, and its abundance has little meaning. This rearrangement joins TRBV10-3 to TRBJ2-1; perhaps TRBD2 as D (5 bases). The length of the CDR3 is 15 residues. The V end was cut by 2 bases, the J end by 8 bases, with 16 bases between. The germline gives CDR1 ENHRY, CDR2 SYGVKD. CDR3 residues: CAISEMEASGYEQFF. CDR3 bases: TGTGCCATCAGTGAGATGGAGGCCTCCGGGTATGAGCAGTTCTTC.

The table lists this clonotype with many counts. This beta chain was picked up by a library intended for alpha chains and is off target, so its count carries little meaning. The chain is built from TRBV29-1 and TRBJ2-7; weak D call: TRBD2 (6 bases). The CDR3 loop spans 15 amino acids. Germline CDR1 reads SQVTM; CDR2 reads ANQGSEA. The V end lost 3 bases, the J end lost 6 bases, and 21 bases lay between the germline ends. The CDR3 DNA sequence: TGCAGCGTTGAGGTATCTCGGTTGGGGGGAGGCGAGCAGTACTTC. Its protein is CSVEVSRLGGGEQYF.

This clonotype was recorded at least ten times. This beta chain is an off-target read within a library intended for alpha chains, so its frequency means little. V and J are TRBV7-9 and TRBJ2-1; D may be TRBD1 (6 bases). In germline, CDR1 is SEHNR, CDR2 FQNEAQ (reference sequence). Trimming shortened V by 4 bases and J by 6 bases, and 13 bases separated the two germline ends. The CDR3 consists of 14 residues. This chain's CDR3 is CASSSSTGFNEQFF. The CDR3 DNA follows: TGTGCCAGCAGCTCCTCCACAGGGTTCAATGAGCAGTTCTTC.

This clonotype was seen repeatedly, ten times or more. Since the library was made to target alpha chains, this beta chain is a stray read and its abundance is not meaningful. The chain combines TRBV6-5 with TRBJ2-3; TRBD1 agrees at 12 bases. Germline V gene data show CDR1 as MNHEY and CDR2 as SVGAGI. CDR3 size: 15 residues. The ends lost 2 bases at V and 6 bases at J; junction bases unmatched: 3. The DNA of the CDR3 is TGTGCCAGCAGTTACCGGGACAGGGGGCGTGATACGCAGTATTTT. As protein: CASSYRDRGRDTQYF.

This clonotype was recorded at least ten times. Within a library made for alpha chains, this beta chain is off target, and its count is uninformative. This chain connects TRBV7-2 to TRBJ2-1; no firm D call. Between the trimmed V and J ends, which lost 10 bases and 9 bases, there was a span of 7 bases. Germline V CDR1 and CDR2: SGHTA, FQGNSA. This CDR3 contains 9 residues. The CDR3 coding sequence is TGTGCCACCGGCGGTGAGCAGTTCTTC. As protein: CATGGEQFF.

A note on this clonotype: For a library built for alpha chains, this beta chain is a stray read; little rests on its size. The chain is built from TRBV2 and TRBJ2-5; tentative D call: TRBD2 (6 bases). The CDR3 totals 15 residues. Germline CDR1 is SNHLY and CDR2 is FYNNEI. V was shortened by 4 bases and J by 7 bases, with 19 bases between the two germline ends. CDR3 nucleotides: TGTGCCAGCAGTGTCACCGGGACGAACGGGGGGACCCAGTACTTC. Translated, it gives CASSVTGTNGGTQYF.

This clonotype has a count of ten or more. This beta chain represents an off-target read in a library built for alpha chains; its size is of limited meaning. The chain recombines TRBV4-2 with TRBJ2-2, with D possibly being TRBD1 or TRBD2 (5 bases each). Trimming shortened V by 4 bases and J by 0 bases, and 15 bases separated the two germline ends. CDR1 and CDR2 from the germline V gene are LGHNA and YNFKEQ. There are 17 residues in the CDR3. The CDR3 reads CASSRNGAVSNTGELFF. In DNA, the CDR3 is TGTGCCAGCAGCCGCAACGGGGCGGTCTCGAACACCGGGGAGCTGTTTTTT.

About this clonotype itself: This may come from a read error, since a much larger clone is one base off. This beta chain slipped into a library made for alpha chains as a stray read, so its size is not meaningful. V is TRBV6-5 and J is TRBJ1-2; D possibly corresponds to TRBD1 (6 bases). V lost 6 bases to trimming and J lost 4 bases, with 15 bases between them. The CDR3 loop spans 14 amino acids. The germline V gene encodes CDR1 MNHEY and CDR2 SVGAGI. The CDR3 DNA reads TGTGCCAGCAGAGACAGGACAAGGGGCTATGGCTACACCTTC. Protein: CASRDRTRGYGYTF.

This clonotype was counted at least ten times. A library made for alpha chains picked up this beta chain off target, so its size means little. The rearrangement uses TRBV9 and TRBJ1-6, with TRBD1 as a possible D gene (5 bases). The germline gives CDR1 SGDLS, CDR2 YYNGEE. With 0 bases removed from V and 9 bases from J, the gap between germline ends came to 16 bases. The CDR3 loop spans 16 amino acids. This CDR3 is CASSVAGTSLASPLHF. The CDR3 DNA is TGTGCCAGCAGCGTAGCGGGGACTTCTCTGGCTTCACCCCTCCACTTT.

This clonotype was seen ten or more times. This beta chain is a stray sequence in a library constructed for alpha chains; its clone size is not meaningful. The chain recombines TRBV28 with TRBJ1-1; possibly TRBD1 for D (5 bases). The V end was cut by 5 bases, the J end by 5 bases, with 18 bases between. This CDR3 region has 15 residues. The germline CDR1 and CDR2 sequences are MDHEN and SYDVKM. The CDR3 DNA reads as TGTGCCAGCAGTCCAAGGGACGCCCTTGGGACTGAAGCTTTCTTT. Its protein is CASSPRDALGTEAFF.

This clonotype was recorded at least ten times. This beta chain represents an off-target read in a library built for alpha chains; its size is of limited meaning. The chain couples TRBV19 to TRBJ2-3; D remains ambiguous. Per germline, CDR1 LNHDA and CDR2 SQIVND (reference sequence). The CDR3 is 13 amino acids. V was shortened by 6 bases and J by 2 bases, with 9 bases between the two germline ends. The CDR3 here is CASRGQPTDTQYF. Here the CDR3 DNA reads TGTGCCAGTAGAGGGCAGCCCACAGATACGCAGTATTTT. Variable domain in full (rest from reference TRBV19 and TRBJ2-3): DGGITQSPKYLFRKEGQNVTLSCEQNLNHDAMYWYRQDPGQGLRLIYYSQIVNDFQKGDIAEGYSVSREKKESFPLTVTSAQKNPTAFYLCASRGQPTDTQYFGPGTRLTVL.

This clonotype was recorded at least ten times. Because the library targeted alpha chains, this beta chain is an off-target read whose size means little. The chain has TRBV29-1 and TRBJ2-1; D remains ambiguous. The CDR3 consists of 15 residues. Trimming removed 1 base at V and 0 bases at J, with 10 bases between. Germline-derived CDR1 and CDR2 are SQVTM and ANQGSEA. In DNA, the CDR3 is TGCAGCGTTGAAGTGGCAGGAAGCTCCTACAATGAGCAGTTCTTC. This sequence encodes CSVEVAGSSYNEQFF.

This clonotype was seen a handful of times. The library was prepared for alpha chains; this beta chain is a stray read, so its frequency means little. The chain couples TRBV10-3 to TRBJ2-2; 9 bases align to TRBD2. Germline V gene lookup returns CDR1 ENHRY and CDR2 SYGVKD. The CDR3 loop spans 18 amino acids. The J segment lost 1 base and the V segment lost 6 bases, leaving 12 bases of the junction unmatched. CDR3 sequence (DNA): TGTGCCATCAGATCGAGGCTAGCGGGAAGTAGGAACACCGGGGAGCTGTTTTTT. Translated: CAIRSRLAGSRNTGELFF.

This clonotype was recorded many times. In a library made to pick up alpha chains, this beta chain is a stray read with a size that means little. The chain employs TRBV5-5 and TRBJ2-1, with unresolved D. The V gene's germline CDR1 is SGHKS and CDR2 YYEKEE (reference sequence). Trimming stripped 10 bases from V and 4 bases from J, with 9 bases between. This CDR3 contains 11 residues. The DNA for the CDR3 is TGTGCCGGCCTGGATTACAATGAGCAGTTCTTC. Translating it yields CAGLDYNEQFF.